This section outlines one T cell receptor beta chain sequence together with its context. Methods used by the authors: For nucleated cells, counts were estimated from reference gene primer amplification. The method was immunoSEQ multiplex PCR; TCRdb's version includes in-frame clones alone and lacks a portion of them. The V and J calls and clone size are taken from that table; D and trimming were inferred from the DNA. This table has under 70,000 clones, around 77% appearing once. J was trimmed by 4 bases and V by 10 bases; bases with no gene match: 13. This CDR3 is built from 15 residues. CDR1 SGDLS and CDR2 YYNGEE come from the germline V gene. The sample originates from a study of blood T cell repertoires in COVID-19. Study-wide background: The origin of the acute and convalescent COVID-19 samples was the United States, Italy and Spain. Nucleic acid was either cDNA or gDNA, and it came from T cells, B-cell-depleted T cells, or PBMCs.

The chain uses TRBV9 and TRBJ2-1, with 8 bases fitting TRBD2. The source of this sequence is a human donor in a cohort sampled during active COVID-19. Source material: peripheral blood. The CDR3 sequence: CARGGQGTGYNEQFF. CDR3 bases: TGTGCCCGCGGGGGGCAGGGTACGGGGTACAATGAGCAGTTCTTC.